Presented here are 10 T cell receptor beta chains from one specimen sequenced in a study of a mutant IDH1 vaccine in newly diagnosed glioma. Antigens for these TCRs are unknown. Specified time point: week 5, during vaccination. The investigators gave 300 ug of mutant IDH1 20-mer peptide in each vaccine dose, together with topical imiquimod. Measured with immunoSEQ multiplex PCR; TCRdb has only the in-frame clones, and not every one. The table lists 35,000 to 45,000 clones, about four fifths of them singletons. Source: PBMCs, taken from a glioma patient whose treatment included an IDH1 peptide vaccine. The receptors shown here come from a man aged 50-59 years with glioma.

The rearrangement uses TRBV5-1 and TRBJ2-1; 12 nucleotides align to TRBD2. The CDR3 is 14 residues long. V trimming: 4 bases; J trimming: 6 bases; junction bases outside the gene matches: 2. The germline V gene encodes CDR1 SGHRS and CDR2 YFSETQ. The CDR3 DNA is TGCGCCAGCAGCCCGGGACTAGCGGGCAATGAGCAGTTCTTC. Its translation: CASSPGLAGNEQFF.

The rearrangement uses TRBV5-5 and TRBJ2-1; D is perhaps TRBD1 (5 bases). Germline V gene sequence: CDR1 SGHKS, CDR2 YYEKEE (reference sequence). V lost 0 bases, J lost 8 bases, and 9 bases lay in between. This CDR3 has 13 residues. The CDR3 sequence: CASSLGGWDEQFF. The CDR3 nucleotides read TGTGCCAGCAGCTTGGGGGGCTGGGATGAGCAGTTCTTC.

The chain links TRBV7-9 to TRBJ2-7; D gene ambiguous. The CDR3 contains 12 residues. CDR1 and CDR2 (germline): SEHNR, FQNEAQ (reference sequence). V lost 5 bases to trimming and J lost 6 bases, with 11 bases between them. The CDR3 sequence is CASSPHSAEQYF. Written as DNA, the CDR3 is TGTGCCAGCAGCCCGCACTCAGCCGAGCAGTACTTC.

The chain uses TRBV15 and TRBJ1-2; 7 bases agree with TRBD1. Germline assignment: CDR1 LNHNV and CDR2 YYDKDF (reference sequence). This CDR3 is built from 13 residues. Trimming removed 1 base from V and 6 bases from J; junction bases left unmatched: 2. The CDR3 here is CATSRGQGDGYTF. The CDR3 DNA sequence: TGTGCCACCAGCAGAGGACAGGGAGATGGCTACACCTTC.

The genes are TRBV19 and TRBJ2-3; D perhaps matches TRBD1 (6 bases). The CDR3 loop spans 15 amino acids. CDR1 and CDR2 (germline): LNHDA, SQIVND (reference sequence). V was cut by 3 bases and J by 0 bases, with 10 bases left in between. The CDR3 bases are TGTGCCAGTAGTATCGGGCAGGGGAGCACAGATACGCAGTATTTT. Its protein product is CASSIGQGSTDTQYF.

J is TRBJ2-2 and V is TRBV28, with D perhaps matching TRBD1 (5 bases). The length of the CDR3 is 17 residues. Germline V gives CDR1 MDHEN, CDR2 SYDVKM. Trimming left V 6 bases short and J 4 bases short, with 21 bases between. CDR3 sequence: CASRPLPHRSSTGELFF. The CDR3 bases are TGTGCCAGCAGACCCTTACCTCACAGGTCGAGCACCGGGGAGCTGTTTTTT. Complete variable domain (other parts from reference TRBV28 and TRBJ2-2): DVKVTQSSRYLVKRTGEKVFLECVQDMDHENMFWYRQDPGLGLRLIYFSYDVKMKEKGDIPEGYSVSREKKERFSLILESASTNQTSMYLCASRPLPHRSSTGELFFGEGSRLTVL.

The rearrangement links TRBV5-1 to TRBJ2-5; 8 bases align to TRBD2. Germline V gives CDR1 SGHRS, CDR2 YFSETQ. The CDR3 runs 14 residues. Losses at the gene ends were 4 bases for V and 1 base for J; bases not matched to a gene: 3. CDR3 in amino acids: CASSVTSGQETQYF. Here the CDR3 DNA reads TGCGCCAGCAGCGTCACTAGCGGCCAAGAGACCCAGTACTTC.

The chain uses TRBV5-1 and TRBJ2-2; D remains ambiguous. Deletions cut 5 bases from V and 0 bases from J, with 11 bases between. The germline V gene encodes CDR1 SGHRS and CDR2 YFSETQ. The CDR3 has 15 residues. CDR3 coding DNA: TGCGCCAGCAGGGGGTCTATCTCGAACACCGGGGAGCTGTTTTTT. Translated, it gives CASRGSISNTGELFF.

The chain has TRBV25-1 and TRBJ1-2; D is perhaps TRBD1 (5 bases). The CDR3 extends over 16 amino acids. Germline V gives CDR1 MGHDK, CDR2 SYGVNS. The ends were cut back, 1 base at V and 5 bases at J, with 17 bases in the middle. CDR3 in DNA: TGTGCCAGCAGTGAATTTGGGGGGGAGCGGGGGTATGGCTACACCTTC. Translation gives CASSEFGGERGYGYTF.

The chain links TRBV6-5 to TRBJ1-1; TRBD1 is a possible D gene (6 bases). CDR1 is MNHEY and CDR2 is SVGAGI in the germline V gene. Trimming took 4 bases from V and 7 from J, leaving 13 bases between them. The CDR3 totals 13 residues. In nucleotides, the CDR3 is TGTGCCAGCAGTTTTCAAGGGGGGGTTGAAGCTTTCTTT. Translated, it gives CASSFQGGVEAFF.